A selection of T cell receptor beta chains follows, all from one sample in a study of cytomegalovirus exposure and HLA in healthy donors. Profiling relied on immunoSEQ multiplex PCR, and the TCRdb table lists in-frame clones only, not all of them. The sample contains around 150,000 clones, 80% to 90% of which appear only once. Sequenced material: PBMCs. Receptors originate from a man aged 50-59 years in good health and CMV-seropositive. Each CDR3 is given without its conserved first and last residue. Each record gives: D gene, V gene, CDR3 protein. A D gene is named only where the DNA matches it firmly.

>TRBD2|TRBV2
ASTGGAGGTDTQY
>-|TRBV19
ASSAGLRNTIY
>TRBD1|TRBV6-5
ASSWDRGSSEKLF
>TRBD2|TRBV10-3
AISSLAENEQF
>TRBD2|TRBV10-3
AISGLAGAATDTQY
>-|TRBV7-3
ASSLNPSTEAF
>-|TRBV2
ASTGGVTEAF
>TRBD1|TRBV7-2
ASSFPDRGYEQF
>-|TRBV6-5
ASSYDSTIYEQY
>TRBD2|TRBV7-8
ASSSGLAGGFTGELF
>TRBD2|TRBV5-1
ASSPRGRGYQETQY
>TRBD1|TRBV4-2
ASSHAGQAETDTQY
>TRBD2|TRBV6-5
ASRKTSGGREQF
>-|TRBV6-1
ASSVAGHQEQPQH